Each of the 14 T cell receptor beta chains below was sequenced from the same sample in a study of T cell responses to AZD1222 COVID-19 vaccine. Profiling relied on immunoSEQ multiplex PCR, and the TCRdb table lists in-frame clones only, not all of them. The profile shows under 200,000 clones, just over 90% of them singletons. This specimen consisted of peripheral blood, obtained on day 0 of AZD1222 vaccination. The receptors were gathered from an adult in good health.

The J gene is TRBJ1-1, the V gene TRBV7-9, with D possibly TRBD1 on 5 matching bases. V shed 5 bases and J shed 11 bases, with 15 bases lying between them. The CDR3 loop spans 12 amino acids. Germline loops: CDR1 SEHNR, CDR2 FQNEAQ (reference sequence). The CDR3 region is CASSRVGAGAFF. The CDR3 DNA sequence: TGTGCCAGCAGCCGTGTTGGGGCTGGGGCTTTCTTT. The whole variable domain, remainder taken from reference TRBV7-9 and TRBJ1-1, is DTGVSQNPRHKITKRGQNVTFRCDPISEHNRLYWYRQTLGQGPEFLTYFQNEAQLEKSRLLSDRFSAERPKGSFSTLEIQRTEQGDSAMYLCASSRVGAGAFFGQGTRLTVV.

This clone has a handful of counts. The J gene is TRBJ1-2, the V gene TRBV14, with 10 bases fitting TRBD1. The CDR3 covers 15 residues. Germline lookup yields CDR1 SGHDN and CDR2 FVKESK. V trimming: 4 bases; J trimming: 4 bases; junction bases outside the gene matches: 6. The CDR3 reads CASSPGQGTFYGYTF. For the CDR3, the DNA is TGTGCCAGCAGCCCGGGACAGGGGACCTTCTATGGCTACACCTTC.

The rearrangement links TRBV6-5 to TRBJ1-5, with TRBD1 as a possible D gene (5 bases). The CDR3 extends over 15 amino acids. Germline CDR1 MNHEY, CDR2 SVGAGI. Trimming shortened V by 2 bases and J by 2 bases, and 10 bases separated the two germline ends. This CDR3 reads CASSYGRGGNQPQHF. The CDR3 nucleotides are TGTGCCAGCAGTTACGGACGGGGGGGCAATCAGCCCCAGCATTTT.

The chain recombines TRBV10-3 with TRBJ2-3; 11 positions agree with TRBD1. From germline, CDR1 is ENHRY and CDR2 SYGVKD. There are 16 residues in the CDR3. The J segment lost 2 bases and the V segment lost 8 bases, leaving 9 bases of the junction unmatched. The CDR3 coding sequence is TGTGCCATCCACGAGGGGGGACAGGGGGACACAGATACGCAGTATTTT. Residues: CAIHEGGQGDTDTQYF.

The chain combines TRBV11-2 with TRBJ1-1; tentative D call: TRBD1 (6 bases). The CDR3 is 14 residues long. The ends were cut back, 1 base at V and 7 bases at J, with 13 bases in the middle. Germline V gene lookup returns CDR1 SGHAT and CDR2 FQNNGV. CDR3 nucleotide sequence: TGTGCCAGCAGCTTAGTCAGGACAGCTAATGAAGCTTTCTTT. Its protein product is CASSLVRTANEAFF.

CDR3 residues: CASSEGQTNTEAFF. The CDR3 nucleotides read TGTGCCAGCAGTGAGGGACAGACAAACACTGAAGCTTTCTTT. This rearrangement joins TRBV6-1 to TRBJ1-1; TRBD1 matches 7 bases. The CDR3 is made up of 14 amino acids. V lost 3 bases to trimming and J lost 2 bases; unmatched junction nucleotides: 3. Per the germline V gene, CDR1 is MNHNS and CDR2 is SASEGT.

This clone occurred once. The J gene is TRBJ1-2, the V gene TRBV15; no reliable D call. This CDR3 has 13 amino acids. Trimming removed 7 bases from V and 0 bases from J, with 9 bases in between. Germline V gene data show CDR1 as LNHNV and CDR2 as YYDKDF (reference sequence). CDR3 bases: TGTGCCACCACGCGGAAACCTAACTATGGCTACACCTTC. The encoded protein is CATTRKPNYGYTF.

CDR3 in DNA: TGTGCCAGCAGCTCCACAGGACAGGGGAATCAGCCCCAGCATTTT. This codes for CASSSTGQGNQPQHF. The V call is TRBV13, the J call TRBJ1-5, with 9 positions matching TRBD1. CDR3 length: 15 residues. Trimming removed 4 bases from V and 4 bases from J; junction bases left unmatched: 5. Germline values: CDR1 PRHDT, CDR2 FYEKMQ (reference sequence).

The CDR3: CASSLGGTNTEAFF. CDR3 coding DNA: TGTGCCAGCAGCTTGGGAGGGACGAACACTGAAGCTTTCTTT. The genes are TRBV5-5 and TRBJ1-1; tentative D call: TRBD1 (5 bases). V was pared by 0 bases and J by 1 base, with 7 bases between. The CDR3 has 14 residues. The germline gives CDR1 SGHKS, CDR2 YYEKEE (reference sequence).

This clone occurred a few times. CDR3: CASSPVPYEQYF. The CDR3 DNA reads as TGTGCCAGCAGCCCCGTGCCCTACGAGCAGTACTTC. The genes are TRBV5-5 and TRBJ2-7, with D unresolved. The V gene lost 4 bases and the J gene lost 2 bases, with 7 bases spanning the gap. The CDR3 runs to 12 residues. Germline V lookup: CDR1 SGHKS, CDR2 YYEKEE (reference sequence).

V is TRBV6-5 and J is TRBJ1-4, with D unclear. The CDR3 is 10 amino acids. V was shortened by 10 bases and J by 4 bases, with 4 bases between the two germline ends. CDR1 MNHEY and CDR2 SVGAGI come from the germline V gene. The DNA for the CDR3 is TGTGCCACCTTTAATGAAAAACTGTTTTTT. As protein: CATFNEKLFF.

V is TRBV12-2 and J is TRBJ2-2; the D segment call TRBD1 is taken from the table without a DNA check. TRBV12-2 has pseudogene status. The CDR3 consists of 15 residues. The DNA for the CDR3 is TGTGCAAGTCGCTTGTCAGGGGTATCGGTCGGGGAGCTGTTTTTT. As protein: CASRLSGVSVGELFF.

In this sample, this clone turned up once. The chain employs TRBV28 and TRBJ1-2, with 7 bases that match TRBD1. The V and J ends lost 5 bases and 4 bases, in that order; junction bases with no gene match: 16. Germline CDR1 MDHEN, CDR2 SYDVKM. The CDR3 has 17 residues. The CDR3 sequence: CASSDGTEITWSYGYTF. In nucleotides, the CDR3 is TGTGCCAGCAGTGATGGGACAGAAATTACCTGGAGCTATGGCTACACCTTC.

CDR3 amino acids: CASGPGGRNYGYTF. The CDR3 DNA is TGTGCCAGCGGCCCGGGGGGGAGAAACTATGGCTACACCTTC. The chain carries TRBV25-1 and TRBJ1-2, with D possibly being TRBD1 (5 bases). The CDR3 extends over 14 amino acids. Per the germline V gene, CDR1 is MGHDK and CDR2 is SYGVNS. V was pared by 8 bases and J by 2 bases, with 15 bases between.